This passage covers 3 T cell receptor beta chains from one sample sequenced in a study of blood T cell repertoires in COVID-19. Clones were sequenced by immunoSEQ multiplex PCR, and TCRdb holds only the in-frame ones, with some missing. The data show roughly 150,000 clones, 85% seen once. Specimen: peripheral blood. These receptors all come from a man aged 50-59 years with acute or convalescent COVID-19.

The chain is built from TRBV5-6 and TRBJ1-4; TRBD1 might be the D (5 bases). This CDR3 spans 15 amino acids. Between the trimmed V and J ends, which lost 0 bases and 8 bases, there was a span of 14 bases. Per germline, CDR1 SGHDT and CDR2 YYEEEE. The DNA for the CDR3 is TGTGCCAGCAGCTTGGAGGCGGGACCGGGGGAAAAACTGTTTTTT. This codes for CASSLEAGPGEKLFF.

V and J are TRBV10-2 and TRBJ1-2, with unresolved D. CDR1 and CDR2 from the germline V gene are WSHSY and SAAADI. Trimming cost V 3 bases and J 8 bases, with 13 bases left between them. This CDR3 comprises 13 residues. The CDR3 here is CASSDTGSYGYTF. The CDR3 bases are TGCGCCAGCAGTGATACGGGATCTTACGGCTACACCTTC.

V is TRBV9 and J is TRBJ2-1; tentative D call: TRBD2 (7 bases). The germline V gene encodes CDR1 SGDLS and CDR2 YYNGEE. This CDR3 is built from 15 residues. The V and J ends lost 4 bases and 7 bases respectively, with 18 bases between them. CDR3 loop: CASSISTGGKNEQFF. In nucleotides, the CDR3 is TGTGCCAGCAGCATCTCTACGGGGGGCAAGAATGAGCAGTTCTTC.